The subject of this entry is one T cell receptor (beta chain). The junction and the germline gene differ at one end; a read error may be behind it. The sample belongs to a study of blood T cell repertoires in COVID-19. Study-wide background: Sources were T cells, B-cell-depleted T cells, or PBMCs; the material itself was cDNA or gDNA.

Original data processing: Amplification from reference gene primers served as the basis for estimated nucleated cell counts. Data came from immunoSEQ multiplex PCR; TCRdb stores just in-frame clones and leaves some out. Clone size and the V and J calls come from that table; the DNA yielded D and trimming. The repertoire holds some 150,000 clones, around 87% seen once, with approximately 2.8% in the top ten. This CDR3 is 15 amino acids long. Looked up from germline, CDR1 is SSHAT and CDR2 is FNYEAQ (reference sequence). This sequence originates from a woman aged 60 to 75 with active COVID-19. Material: peripheral blood. This sequence joins TRBV7-7 and TRBJ2-3; 10 bases are a match to TRBD2. CDR3 sequence reads: CASSPGTSGTDTQYF. CDR3 in DNA: TGTGCTAGCAGCCCCGGGACTAGCGGCACAGATACGCAGTATTTT.